This T cell receptor beta chain is drawn from a study of blood T cell repertoires in COVID-19. This clone occurred once. Original methodology: Amplified reference gene primers provided the basis for estimating nucleated cell counts. Sequencing was performed with immunoSEQ multiplex PCR; in TCRdb, only in-frame clones are kept and a portion is missing. D and trimming were read from the DNA, whereas the V and J calls and clone size are those reported in that table. The sample shows about 260,000 clones, over 75% of them seen only once. The CDR3 runs 21 residues. The J gene is TRBJ2-7, the V gene TRBV21-1; TRBD2 is the table's D call and was not checked against the DNA. TRBV21-1 corresponds to a pseudogene. The TCR was taken from a human donor in a cohort sampled during active COVID-19. The sample consisted of peripheral blood. The CDR3 loop is CASSKARDGPQLRFTFHEQYF. CDR3 nucleotides: TGTGCCAGCAGCAAAGCGCGGGACGGCCCTCAATTAAGATTTACTTTCCACGAGCAGTACTTC.